This TCR beta chain appears in the sequencing data of a study of blood T cell repertoires in COVID-19 (TCRdb year 2020). Study-wide context: The collaborator samples originated in the United States, Italy and Spain and spanned the acute and convalescent phases of COVID-19. The prospective study material was composed of cDNA or gDNA derived from T cells, B-cell-depleted T cells, or PBMCs. Where available, HLA class I and class II types were taken from metadata supplied by the sample provider and were not determined by assay-based typing. The repertoires were made available in a free public database intended to serve as a resource for research on the immune response to SARS-CoV-2. Subjects who had been exposed to COVID-19, were actively infected with it, or had recovered from it provided the deeply sampled blood TCRbeta repertoires that made up the dataset. A de-identified subject ID, COVID-19 status, age in years and sex were almost always included in the sample metadata. Samples came from the ongoing ImmuneRACE study (first 160 participants) plus 1,254 subjects from 6 global collaborators. Paper-wide results and their limitations: The amount of clinical and demographic metadata varied by source and participant and was provided uncurated.

TCRbeta CDR3 regions were amplified from genomic DNA using the immunoSEQ Assay, a bias-controlled multiplex PCR. The paper's processing steps were these. Nucleated cell counts per sample were estimated from amplification of reference gene primers within the assay. Sequence reads were collapsed and filtered to measure the absolute abundance of every unique TCRbeta CDR3 rearrangement. For each sample, productive Simpson clonality was calculated by taking the square root of Simpson's diversity index across productive rearrangements. This is the immuneACCESS table as TCRdb keeps it, with only in-frame sequences that have V and J called. A part of the clones is gone; compared with another copy, unresolved V genes explain less than half, and the rest is unexplained. V, J and clone size are those of that table, while D and trimming were read from the DNA. Recorded for this sample are about 220,000 clones; under 90% of them occurred a single time. 3% to 4.5% of the sample belongs to the ten largest clones.

Participants in the prospective study were enrolled through a virtual design, were aged about 18 to 90 years, and lived in about two dozen United States geographic areas. In the prospective study, participants were assigned to cohorts based on the clinical history participants reported in a screening survey and a study questionnaire. Exposed participants had been in contact with someone with a PCR-confirmed or clinician-diagnosed COVID-19 case within 2 weeks of study entry. In the prospective study, whole blood, serum and a nasopharyngeal or oropharyngeal swab were collected from each participant by mobile phlebotomists. Additional blood draws and questionnaires over an approximately 2-month period could optionally be provided by prospective study participants. Prospective study blood samples were shipped either frozen or at room temperature before DNA extraction. On this clone itself: The antigen it recognizes is unknown. Nothing much larger sits one base from this clone, and base qualities are not available.

V is pruned by 5 bases and J by 6 bases, leaving 8 bases of the junction without a gene match. CDR1 is given as SEHNR and CDR2 as FQNEAQ, both from the germline V gene (reference sequence). The CDR3 numbers 14 residues from cysteine through phenylalanine. The entry retains the CDR3 DNA only, 42 bases that are in frame from base 1. The sequencing input was PBMCs or T cells enriched from blood (not recorded which). The chain employs TRBV7-9 and TRBJ1-2; the central 8 bases match TRBD1. The receptor was isolated from a woman between 35 and 50 years old who had been exposed to COVID-19. The DNA sequence is as follows: TGTGCCAGCAGCCACCCCGGACAGGGCGATGGCTACACCTTC. Its protein reads: CASSHPGQGDGYTF.